These 22 T cell receptor beta chains came from one sample sequenced in a study of blood T cell repertoires in COVID-19. Using immunoSEQ multiplex PCR, the repertoire was profiled, and TCRdb retains in-frame clones only, with some absent. The sample lists tens of thousands of clones, approximately 90% occurring once. Sequenced material: peripheral blood. The source of these receptors is a woman aged 80 or older with active COVID-19.

This chain links TRBV19 with TRBJ1-2; D is possibly TRBD1 (6 bases). V was clipped by 6 bases and J by 2 bases, with 22 bases between them. Germline values: CDR1 LNHDA, CDR2 SQIVND (reference sequence). CDR3 length: 17 amino acids. For the CDR3, the DNA is TGTGCCAGTAGCAACCCACAGGGAGGGACGCCCAACTATGGCTACACCTTC. Protein: CASSNPQGGTPNYGYTF.

This rearrangement joins TRBV7-2 to TRBJ2-5, with D maybe TRBD2 (7 bases). CDR1 is SGHTA and CDR2 is FQGNSA in the germline V gene. Trimming shortened V by 7 bases and J by 1 base, and 22 bases separated the two germline ends. The CDR3 is 17 amino acids. CDR3 nucleotides: TGTGCCAGCAAGGGGGGGGGAGCGGGATTACTCCAAGAGACCCAGTACTTC. Its protein is CASKGGGAGLLQETQYF.

The count of this clone is one. In DNA form, the CDR3 reads TGTGCCAGCAGCGCGAACGGGGGTTTGACTAGCTGTTACTCCTACAATGAGCAGTTCTTC. Translated: CASSANGGLTSCYSYNEQFF. The chain employs TRBV9 and TRBJ2-1, with 7 positions matching TRBD2. The junction had 18 bases not matched to a gene; V was cut back by 3 bases and J by 0 bases. Germline assignment: CDR1 SGDLS and CDR2 YYNGEE. The CDR3 length is 20 residues.

The CDR3: CASSDSSSASYEQYF. The CDR3 DNA reads TGTGCCAGCAGTGACTCGTCTAGCGCCTCCTACGAGCAGTACTTC. The chain employs TRBV2 and TRBJ2-7; a possible D gene is TRBD2 (6 bases). CDR3 size: 15 residues. The germline V gene encodes CDR1 SNHLY and CDR2 FYNNEI. V dropped 3 bases and J dropped 0 bases, with 12 bases sitting between them.

This chain uses TRBV5-4 with TRBJ2-5; unclear D gene. The CDR3 is 12 residues long. Germline V gene data show CDR1 as SGHNT and CDR2 as YYREEE (reference sequence). V lost 2 bases to trimming and J lost 4 bases, with 6 bases between them. This CDR3 is CASSFFPETQYF. CDR3 bases: TGTGCCAGCAGCTTCTTCCCAGAGACCCAGTACTTC.

The chain employs TRBV6-2 or TRBV6-3 and TRBJ2-5, with D maybe TRBD1 (6 bases). The CDR3 has 15 amino acids. Trimming stripped 6 bases from V and 3 bases from J, with 17 bases between. Germline CDR1 MNHEY, CDR2 SVGEGT. The CDR3 DNA reads as TGTGCCAGCAGCCCCCACCAGCAGGGGAAAGAGACCCAGTACTTC. Translating gives CASSPHQQGKETQYF.

The genes are TRBV11-2 and TRBJ2-7; D perhaps matches TRBD1 (6 bases). The germline V gene has CDR1 SGHAT and CDR2 FQNNGV. The V and J ends lost 3 bases and 3 bases respectively, with 12 bases between them. This CDR3 contains 14 residues. CDR3 coding DNA: TGTGCCAGCAGCTTGGGGACATTCATCTACGAGCAGTACTTC. Protein product: CASSLGTFIYEQYF.

V is TRBV27 and J is TRBJ1-2; no definite D call. This CDR3 comprises 13 residues. The germline V gene has CDR1 MNHEY and CDR2 SMNVEV (reference sequence). The V end lost 5 bases, the J end lost 7 bases, and 14 bases lay between the germline ends. The CDR3 is CASSPSFMAGYTF. CDR3 DNA sequence: TGTGCCAGCAGTCCCTCGTTTATGGCTGGCTACACCTTC.

The rearrangement links TRBV18 to TRBJ1-1; 11 positions match TRBD1. The germline CDR1 and CDR2 sequences are KGHSH and LQKENI. This CDR3 has 16 residues. V lost 1 base to trimming and J lost 0 bases; unmatched junction nucleotides: 1. CDR3 DNA: TGTGCCAGCTCACCACTGGGACAGGGGGTGAACACTGAAGCTTTCTTT. Translated, it gives CASSPLGQGVNTEAFF.

The chain carries TRBV11-3 and TRBJ2-7; no clear D. The CDR3 is 13 residues long. Per germline, CDR1 SGHNT and CDR2 YENEEA. V dropped 3 bases and J dropped 0 bases, with 6 bases sitting between them. The CDR3 nucleotides are TGTGCCAGCAGCTTCGGTAGCTCCTACGAGCAGTACTTC. Residues: CASSFGSSYEQYF.

The chain carries TRBV6-2 or TRBV6-3 and TRBJ2-7; D may be TRBD2 (7 bases). Germline CDR1 MNHEY, CDR2 SVGEGT. This CDR3 region has 15 residues. The V and J ends lost 6 bases and 5 bases respectively, with 20 bases between them. The CDR3 DNA reads as TGTGCCAGCAGCCTCAATGGGGGGGCGCAAAACGAGCAGTACTTC. It codes for CASSLNGGAQNEQYF.

This chain connects TRBV4-1 to TRBJ1-2; 8 bases are a match to TRBD1. J gave up 6 bases and V 1 base, and 7 bases lay outside the gene matches. In germline, CDR1 is MGHRA, CDR2 YSYEKL. CDR3 size: 15 residues. This CDR3 is CASSQVSGGLDGYTF. The CDR3 bases are TGCGCCAGCAGCCAAGTATCAGGGGGCCTAGATGGCTACACCTTC.

The J gene is TRBJ1-5, the V gene TRBV28; possibly TRBD1 for D (5 bases). Looked up from germline, CDR1 is MDHEN and CDR2 is SYDVKM. CDR3 length: 15 residues. The ends were cut back, 5 bases at V and 0 bases at J, with 11 bases in the middle. The CDR3 sequence: CASSRDFYSNQPQHF. The CDR3 DNA reads TGTGCCAGCAGTCGGGACTTCTATAGCAATCAGCCCCAGCATTTT. The complete variable domain, with remaining parts taken from reference TRBV28 and TRBJ1-5, reads DVKVTQSSRYLVKRTGEKVFLECVQDMDHENMFWYRQDPGLGLRLIYFSYDVKMKEKGDIPEGYSVSREKKERFSLILESASTNQTSMYLCASSRDFYSNQPQHFGDGTRLSIL.

The chain carries TRBV4-2 and TRBJ2-7, with a weak D call TRBD2 (6 bases). The germline gives CDR1 LGHNA, CDR2 YNFKEQ. V was shortened by 4 bases and J by 0 bases, with 16 bases between the two germline ends. The length of the CDR3 is 16 residues. The DNA for the CDR3 is TGTGCCAGCAGCCCGACTAGGAGGAAGAGCTCCTACGAGCAGTACTTC. Translating gives CASSPTRRKSSYEQYF.

The chain is built from TRBV4-2 and TRBJ1-2; 9 bases match TRBD1. Germline CDR1 and CDR2: LGHNA and YNFKEQ. The CDR3 has 14 residues. J lost 4 bases, V lost 9 bases, and 9 bases had no gene match. The chain's CDR3 is CASTALGQGYGYTF. CDR3 sequence (DNA): TGTGCCAGTACTGCGTTGGGACAGGGCTATGGCTACACCTTC.

J is TRBJ1-5 and V is TRBV28; 8 bases are a match to TRBD1. In germline, CDR1 is MDHEN, CDR2 SYDVKM. The CDR3 is 14 amino acids. V dropped 5 bases and J dropped 9; count of bases not matched to a gene: 9. CDR3 nucleotide sequence: TGTGCCAGCAGTCCGGGACAGGCTTTTACGCCCCAGCATTTT. Translation: CASSPGQAFTPQHF.

The V call is TRBV28, the J call TRBJ1-2, with D maybe TRBD1 (5 bases). Germline CDR1 MDHEN, CDR2 SYDVKM. The V gene lost 6 bases and the J gene lost 4 bases, with 24 bases spanning the gap. The CDR3 consists of 17 residues. The CDR3 here is CASSVPGDSTPPYGYTF. The DNA for the CDR3 is TGTGCCAGCAGCGTCCCGGGGGACTCCACACCCCCCTATGGCTACACCTTC.

There are a few counts of this clone. The chain uses TRBV9 and TRBJ1-2; D gene unclear. V dropped 1 base and J dropped 7 bases, with 8 bases sitting between them. Germline V gives CDR1 SGDLS, CDR2 YYNGEE. The CDR3 totals 12 residues. CDR3 loop: CASSVLGGGYTF. DNA of the CDR3: TGTGCCAGCAGCGTACTCGGCGGTGGCTACACCTTC.

The table lists this clone with a count of one. The J gene is TRBJ1-5, the V gene TRBV6-5; D not certain. V was pared by 0 bases and J by 7 bases, with 10 bases between. Germline loops: CDR1 MNHEY, CDR2 SVGAGI. The CDR3 totals 14 residues. The CDR3 DNA is TGTGCCAGCAGTTACTCGATGGTGAGGCAGCCCCAGCATTTT. Translating gives CASSYSMVRQPQHF.

The chain recombines TRBV7-2 with TRBJ2-7, with D possibly being TRBD2 (6 bases). The germline V and J ends were trimmed by 1 base and 2 bases, with 12 bases remaining between them. The CDR3 consists of 15 residues. Germline assignment: CDR1 SGHTA and CDR2 FQGNSA. The CDR3 coding sequence is TGTGCCAGCAGCTTAGTCGGGACTGACCCCTACGAGCAGTACTTC. It translates to CASSLVGTDPYEQYF.

The chain combines TRBV18 with TRBJ2-7, with D perhaps matching TRBD2 (5 bases). This CDR3 contains 15 residues. The ends were cut back, 1 base at V and 6 bases at J, with 16 bases in the middle. Germline V lookup: CDR1 KGHSH, CDR2 LQKENI. CDR3 loop: CASSPQEVKRTEQYF. The CDR3 DNA follows: TGTGCCAGCTCACCACAAGAAGTTAAGCGGACCGAGCAGTACTTC.

The chain employs TRBV7-9 and TRBJ1-1, with 8 bases that match TRBD1. The V gene end was trimmed by 5 bases and the J gene end by 10 bases; junction bases not matched to a gene: 6. The CDR3 runs 12 residues. The germline V gene encodes CDR1 SEHNR and CDR2 FQNEAQ (reference sequence). CDR3 sequence reads: CASSRGQGSAFF. DNA of the CDR3: TGTGCCAGCAGCCGAGGACAGGGCTCAGCTTTCTTT.